The entry that follows covers one TCR beta chain sequence. The table lists this clone with a few counts. This clone's antigen is unknown. No base quality values were provided; no much bigger clone lies one nucleotide off. In total, 500 to 700 healthy bone marrow donors made up the cohort. At the time of sampling, every cohort member was nominally healthy, though immune exposures that went unrecorded were likely present. The donor tested CMV seronegative, placing the donor among the roughly 350 seronegative members of the cohort. Every donor gave a peripheral blood sample, and the peripheral blood mononuclear cells from that sample were used for TCR beta sequencing. Genomic DNA was extracted from the blood cell samples with the Qiagen DNeasy Blood Extraction Kit. Receptor amplification or capture employed the immunoSEQ multiplex PCR assay. The multiplex PCR relied on a mix of 60 forward primers for TCR Vbeta segments and 13 reverse primers for TCR Jbeta segments. A multiplex PCR assay on genomic DNA amplified the CDR3 region of rearranged TCR beta genes. The Illumina HiSeq System was used to sequence the amplified TCR beta libraries as 87-base-pair reads. As for the authors' bioinformatics: In a later analysis, 77 million or so unique TCR beta chains were counted across the roughly 610 repertoires, and roughly 11 million of these chains were shared by at least two donors. Raw reads were error-corrected and collapsed into unique sequences by a nearest-neighbor algorithm in which closely related sequences were merged to remove PCR and sequencing errors. CDR3 sequences were aligned to IMGT reference sequences to assign V, D and J gene segments. For a sequence to be retained, at least a six-nucleotide match to both a V gene segment and a J gene segment was required. A rearrangement was called productive if the CDR3 had no stop codons and remained in frame with V and J, and every other rearrangement was called non-productive. CDR3 was defined according to IMGT convention as the region running from the second conserved V-encoded cysteine to the conserved J-encoded phenylalanine. The earlier analysis of around 640 of the donors excluded sequences that lacked an unambiguous match to a single V gene segment. In an earlier analysis of 450 to 750 of the donors, a V segment was called functional when productive rearrangements were above 56.7%, and segregating when the standard deviation between donors exceeded 5%. A statistical classification framework was built to diagnose cytomegalovirus status from the catalog of TCR beta chain sequences. In a later analysis, TCR nucleotide sequences were compared against IMGT/GENE-DB human TR gene sequences so that V and J genes could be assigned. A later analysis assigned CDR3 sequences and most-parsimonious VDJ recombination scenarios with the TCRdist pipeline. In a later analysis, each TCR beta chain was defined by its CDR3 amino acid sequence together with its V-gene family, and reads without a unique V-gene family were excluded. To address suspected cross-contamination and a sequencing artifact, a later analysis removed 592 highly shared, low-generation-probability nucleotide sequences. A later analysis calculated a clonal expansion index for each public chain from normalized within-repertoire ranks of inferred template counts. In a later analysis, generation probabilities were computed with a VDJ recombination model fitted to out-of-frame rearrangements, and the resulting probabilities were checked against IGoR. A later analysis scored TCR-TCR, TCR-HLA and TCR-CMV co-occurrence with hypergeometric tests, applying a repertoire-size bias correction to TCR pairs. False discovery rates were estimated in a later analysis by permuting HLA or CMV assignments 20 times. A later analysis grouped co-occurring TCRs with DBSCAN, adding TCRdist sequence similarity when clustering within HLA-allele-positive subsets. Co-occurrence clustering excluded repertoires with fewer than 30,000 or more than 120,000 public chains, plus five with anomalous nucleotide sharing. Entries here come from immuneACCESS through TCRdb and include only in-frame sequences with V and J called. Some clones fail to appear in such tables; in the studies checked, an unresolved V gene covers under half of the shortfall, and the cause of the remainder is unknown. The V and J calls and clone size come from that table; D and trimming were worked out from the DNA. This sample comprises 200,000 to 300,000 clones, around 83% of them detected only once. Together, the top ten hold roughly 0.26% of the sample.

This sample is part of a study of cytomegalovirus exposure and HLA in healthy donors (dated by TCRdb to between 2016 and 2019). With regard to the full study: In an earlier analysis of 550 to 750 of the donors, 276 Gb of sequence data and 90 million to 130 million unique TCR beta sequences from roughly 190 million T cells were reported. An early release that covered about 640 HLA-typed donors contained about 300 gigabases of sequencing data and about 93 million unique TCR sequences. Among the roughly 430 genotyped donors, around 79% belonged to the genetic ancestry cluster associated with self-reported Caucasian donors. The study was designed to test whether signatures of past pathogen exposure could be identified by cataloging public T cell receptors. The T cell repertoires of 666 subjects were profiled by immunosequencing and related to cytomegalovirus serostatus. A separate validation cohort of over 95 different subjects was used in addition to the roughly 620-subject first cohort. High-throughput TCR immunosequencing, statistical association of individual TCRs with disease status, and machine learning were combined to predict cytomegalovirus infection status. In a later analysis, previously published TCR beta repertoires from 666 donors were re-analyzed and high-resolution HLA genotyping was added so that TCR occurrence patterns could be studied. Rather than using new phenotypic data, the later analysis identified candidate immune exposures from TCR beta sequences and from how often those sequences occurred across donors. To decide whether each TCR beta V gene segment behaved as functional or pseudogenic, an earlier analysis of some 570 of the donors relied on high-throughput TCR beta sequencing. Donor age, sex, ethnicity and CMV serostatus were compiled alongside the repertoire data. A later genetic analysis took genome-wide SNP genotypes for about 65% of the 666 donors and used that subset as a discovery cohort. All discovery cohort repertoires had been generated on a single sequencing platform. HLA typing included class I and class II loci at four-digit resolution. Typing coverage differed by locus: A, B, C, DRB1 and DQB1 were typed in roughly 629-630 donors, DQA1 in 500 to 550, DPA1 in 600 to 610, and DPB1 in 450 to 490. Four or five DR-DQ haplotypes were treated as single units for association and clustering because of strong linkage in the cohort. Among 398 genotyped donors of the cohort, an average of roughly 230,000 unique TCR beta nucleotide sequences was sequenced per donor, of which 15% to 20% were non-productive.

What the work shows at the level of the full study, not this receptor alone: A later analysis reported that several top co-occurrence clusters appeared linked to parvovirus B19, influenza, CMV and Epstein-Barr virus. Across donors, most TCR sequences were observed very rarely, whereas some public TCRs were present in many individuals. In an earlier analysis of roughly 560 of the donors, most TCR beta V segments were observed in productive rearrangements about 87% or about 30% of the time, broadly matching IMGT annotations. Because the 87-base-pair reads could not distinguish some IMGT-functional V segments, including TRBV6-2 and TRBV6-3, those segments were excluded. V-gene and J-gene trimming of TCR beta chains was associated with a missense DCLRE1C variant in a later genetic analysis, and the association was replicated in an independent cohort. Specific HLA alleles were associated with more than 15,000 TCR beta sequences at a false discovery rate of 0.05 in a later analysis. In both the original and validation cohorts, the classifier was reported to diagnose cytomegalovirus status with high specificity and sensitivity. Because some donors lacked HLA typing at each locus, the association tests relied only on the typed subset. In a later analysis, the rate of TCR association differed among HLA loci, with DRB1 alleles having the most associated TCRs and HLA-C alleles having the fewest. A later analysis found that HLA-associated TCR beta chains were more clonally expanded and had lower generation probabilities than equally common non-associated chains. A further reported finding was that TCR beta sequences accurately predicted the HLA-A and HLA-B alleles for most subjects in the first cohort. In a later analysis, most CMV-associated TCR beta chains were found to appear HLA-restricted, with HLA associations seemingly driven largely by CMV exposure. In the study, some 180 TCR beta chains were listed as associated with cytomegalovirus. The presence/absence analyses assumed that sequencing depth was roughly uniform across donors, and that assumption may not be true. A cluster of highly shared sequence variants was judged likely to represent a technical artifact of the sequencing pipeline. Correlated functional status among segregating V segments might be attributable to linkage disequilibrium, but an unknown experimental factor could not be ruled out. A later genetic analysis reported fewer N-insertions in productive TCRs among donors in an Asian-associated ancestry cluster than the roughly 700-donor mean. It was suggested by the authors that the approach could potentially be generalized to other disease states and immunological phenotypes. Only TCR beta chains were sequenced in this cohort, and the absence of alpha or paired-chain data limited detectable features. In vitro tests confirmed that a few of the cytomegalovirus-associated TCR beta chains recognize cytomegalovirus antigens. Some 15 rarely observed V segments, including chromosome 9 orphons, were excluded from the earlier analysis of a few hundred of the donors because counts were too low. When HLA alleles, especially DR and DQ, strongly co-occurred, attributing TCR associations to individual alleles was difficult. Immune exposure information for the cohort was limited to CMV serostatus.

Based on the germline V gene, the CDR1 and CDR2 sequences are SNHLY and FYNNEI. From the cysteine through the phenylalanine, the CDR3 covers 15 amino acids. The retained sequence is limited to the CDR3, 45 bases, with the frame set at the first base. Ends trimmed: V by 2 bases, J by 6 bases; bases unmatched to a gene: 9. Material for sequencing was PBMCs. This receptor was taken from a girl aged 2-15 years in good health and CMV-seronegative. The V and J genes are TRBV2 and TRBJ1-1, and 7 junction bases match TRBD1. The CDR3 protein: CASSEIQGQVAEAFF. Here is the DNA: TGTGCCAGCAGTGAAATACAGGGGCAGGTTGCTGAAGCTTTCTTT.